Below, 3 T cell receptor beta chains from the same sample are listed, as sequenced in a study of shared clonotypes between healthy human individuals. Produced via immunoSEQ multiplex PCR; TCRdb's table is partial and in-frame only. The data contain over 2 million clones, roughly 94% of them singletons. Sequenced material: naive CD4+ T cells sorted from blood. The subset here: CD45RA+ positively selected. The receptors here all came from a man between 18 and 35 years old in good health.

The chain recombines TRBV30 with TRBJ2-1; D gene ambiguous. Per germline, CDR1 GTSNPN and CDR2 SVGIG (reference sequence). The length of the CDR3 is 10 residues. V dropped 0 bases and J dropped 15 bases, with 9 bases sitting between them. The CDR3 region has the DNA TGTGCCTGGAGTGTAGAGACGATGTTCTTC. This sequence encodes CAWSVETMFF.

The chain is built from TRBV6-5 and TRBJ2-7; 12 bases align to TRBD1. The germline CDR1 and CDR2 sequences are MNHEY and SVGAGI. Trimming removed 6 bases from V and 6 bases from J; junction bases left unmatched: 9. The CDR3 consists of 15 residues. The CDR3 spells CASRKAGTGGSEQYF. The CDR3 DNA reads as TGTGCCAGCAGAAAAGCCGGGACAGGGGGCTCCGAGCAGTACTTC.

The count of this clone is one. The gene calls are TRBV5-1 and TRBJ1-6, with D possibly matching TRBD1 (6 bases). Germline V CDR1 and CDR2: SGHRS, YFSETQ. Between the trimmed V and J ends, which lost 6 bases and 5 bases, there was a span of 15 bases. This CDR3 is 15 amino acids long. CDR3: CASMIGGKDNSPLHF. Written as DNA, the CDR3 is TGCGCCAGCATGATCGGGGGCAAGGATAATTCACCCCTCCACTTT.